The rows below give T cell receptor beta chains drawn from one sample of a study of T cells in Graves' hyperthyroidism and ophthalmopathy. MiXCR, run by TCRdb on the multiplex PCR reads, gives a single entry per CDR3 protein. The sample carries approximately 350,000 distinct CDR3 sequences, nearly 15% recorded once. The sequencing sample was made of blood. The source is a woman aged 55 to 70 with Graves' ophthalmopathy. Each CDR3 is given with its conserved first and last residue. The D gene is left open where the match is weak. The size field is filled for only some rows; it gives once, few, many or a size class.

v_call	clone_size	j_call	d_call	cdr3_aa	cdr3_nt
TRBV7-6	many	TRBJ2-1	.	CASSPDSYNEQFF	TGTGCCAGCAGTCCGGACTCCTACAATGAGCAGTTCTTC
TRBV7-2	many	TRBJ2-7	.	CASSPKYEQYF	TGTGCCAGCAGCCCAAAATACGAGCAGTACTTC
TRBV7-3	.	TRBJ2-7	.	CASSLNPGLTYEQYF	TGTGCCAGCAGCTTAAACCCCGGCCTGACCTACGAGCAGTACTTC
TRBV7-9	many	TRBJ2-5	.	CASSNWRAETQYF	TGTGCCAGCAGCAACTGGAGGGCGGAGACCCAGTACTTC
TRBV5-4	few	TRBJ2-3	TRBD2	CASKQTSGTVGTDTQYF	TGTGCCAGCAAGCAGACTAGCGGTACGGTGGGGACAGATACGCAGTATTTT
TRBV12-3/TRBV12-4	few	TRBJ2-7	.	CASSWYGEEQYF	TGTGCCAGCAGCTGGTACGGCGAGGAGCAGTACTTC
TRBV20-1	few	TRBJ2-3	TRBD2	CSARGLAGGPADTQYF	TGCAGTGCTAGGGGACTAGCGGGAGGGCCGGCCGATACGCAGTATTTT
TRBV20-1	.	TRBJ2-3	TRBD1	CSGGQGSNTQYF	TGCAGTGGGGGACAGGGCTCGAATACGCAGTATTTT
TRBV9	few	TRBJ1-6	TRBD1	CASSLRTGGDSPLHF	TGTGCCAGCAGCCTCCGGACAGGGGGCGACTCACCCCTCCACTTT
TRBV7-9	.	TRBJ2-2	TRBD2	CASSSPLRWSGSVGELFF	TGTGCCAGCAGTTCTCCCCTAAGGTGGAGCGGGAGTGTCGGGGAGCTGTTTTTT
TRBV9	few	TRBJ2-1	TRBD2	CASSVGSSGSVAYNEQFF	TGTGCCAGCAGCGTAGGTAGTAGCGGGAGTGTCGCCTACAATGAGCAGTTCTTC
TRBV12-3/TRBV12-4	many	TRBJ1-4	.	CASRGAPGSPATNEKLFF	TGTGCCAGCAGGGGCGCACCGGGGAGCCCTGCAACTAATGAAAAACTGTTTTTT
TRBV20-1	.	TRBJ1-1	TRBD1	CSALSQGRRTEAFF	TGCAGTGCTTTATCACAGGGGCGACGCACTGAAGCTTTCTTT
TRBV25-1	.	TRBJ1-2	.	CASSETGRVNYGYTF	TGTGCCAGCAGTGAAACAGGGAGGGTTAACTATGGCTACACCTTC
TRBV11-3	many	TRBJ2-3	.	CASSSNPGVGTQYF	TGTGCCAGCAGCTCCAATCCAGGTGTCGGTACGCAGTATTTT
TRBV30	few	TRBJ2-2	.	CAWDRGGADTGELFF	TGTGCCTGGGACCGCGGGGGCGCGGACACCGGGGAGCTGTTTTTT
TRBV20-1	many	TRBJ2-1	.	CSARAWRSSYNEQFF	TGCAGTGCTAGAGCCTGGCGCAGCTCCTACAATGAGCAGTTCTTC
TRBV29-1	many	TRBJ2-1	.	CSAEKQGYEQFF	TGCAGCGCTGAAAAACAGGGTTATGAGCAGTTCTTC
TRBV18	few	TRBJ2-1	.	CASSPRARERDEQFF	TGTGCCAGCTCACCACGGGCTAGAGAACGGGATGAGCAGTTCTTC
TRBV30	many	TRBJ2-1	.	CAWSRTFGEQFF	TGTGCCTGGAGTCGGACTTTCGGTGAGCAGTTCTTC
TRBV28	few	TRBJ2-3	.	CATAGVPGRLSDTQYF	TGTGCCACCGCCGGAGTACCGGGACGGTTATCAGATACGCAGTATTTT
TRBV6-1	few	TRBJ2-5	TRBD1	CASRPPTGGVETQYF	TGTGCCAGCAGACCGCCCACAGGGGGCGTGGAGACCCAGTACTTC
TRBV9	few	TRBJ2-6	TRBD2	CASSVGLAGGPSGANVLTF	TGTGCCAGCAGCGTAGGACTAGCGGGAGGGCCCTCTGGGGCCAACGTCCTGACTTTC
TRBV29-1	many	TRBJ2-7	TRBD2	CSVDLLAGGGEQYF	TGCAGCGTTGATTTACTAGCGGGAGGAGGCGAGCAGTACTTC
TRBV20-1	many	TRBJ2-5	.	CSAPRSLTSQETQYF	TGCAGTGCTCCCCGGTCCCTAACCTCTCAAGAGACCCAGTACTTC
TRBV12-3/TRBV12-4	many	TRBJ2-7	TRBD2	CASSLLAGVVNEQYF	TGTGCCAGCAGTCTCTTAGCGGGAGTCGTCAACGAGCAGTACTTC
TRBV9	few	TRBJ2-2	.	CASSVGQPNTGELFF	TGTGCCAGCAGCGTTGGACAGCCGAACACCGGGGAGCTGTTTTTT
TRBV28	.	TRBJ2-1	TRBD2	CASSLAGHRGEQFF	TGTGCCAGCAGTCTAGCGGGCCATCGGGGTGAGCAGTTCTTC
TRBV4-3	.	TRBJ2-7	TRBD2	CASSQGYGGGVINEQYF	TGCGCCAGCAGCCAAGGTTACGGGGGAGGGGTGATAAACGAGCAGTACTTC
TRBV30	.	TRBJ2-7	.	CAWSSGPSRNEQYF	TGTGCCTGGAGTTCCGGACCCAGTCGAAACGAGCAGTACTTC
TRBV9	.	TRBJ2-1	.	CASSSPGFLSSYNEQFF	TGTGCCAGCAGCTCCCCAGGGTTCTTAAGCTCCTACAATGAGCAGTTCTTC
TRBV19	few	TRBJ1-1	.	CASSSDRITEAFF	TGTGCCAGTAGCTCAGACAGGATCACTGAAGCTTTCTTT
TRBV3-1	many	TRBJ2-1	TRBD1	CASSPTGTGLNEQFF	TGTGCCAGCAGTCCAACCGGGACAGGGCTGAATGAGCAGTTCTTC
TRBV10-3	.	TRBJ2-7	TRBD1	CAISDQGQAIQYEQYF	TGTGCCATCAGTGACCAAGGACAGGCGATCCAATACGAGCAGTACTTC
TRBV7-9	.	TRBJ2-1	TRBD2	CASTPVAGETNEQFF	TGTGCCAGCACCCCGGTAGCGGGAGAAACCAATGAGCAGTTCTTC
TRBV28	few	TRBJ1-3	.	CASSLVLGSPGNTIYF	TGTGCCAGCAGTTTAGTTCTAGGGAGTCCCGGAAACACCATATATTTT
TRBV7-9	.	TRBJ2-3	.	CASSRDLGTDTQYF	TGTGCCAGCAGCCGGGACCTCGGCACAGATACGCAGTATTTT
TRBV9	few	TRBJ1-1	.	CASSVGPQVGGVNTEAFF	TGTGCCAGCAGCGTAGGGCCACAGGTGGGTGGAGTGAACACTGAAGCTTTCTTT
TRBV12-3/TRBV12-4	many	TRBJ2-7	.	CASSLSQGNSYEQYF	TGTGCCAGCAGTTTATCCCAGGGCAACTCCTACGAGCAGTACTTC
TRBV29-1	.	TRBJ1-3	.	CSVEDGRGGSGNTIYF	TGCAGCGTTGAAGATGGAAGGGGAGGGTCTGGAAACACCATATATTTT
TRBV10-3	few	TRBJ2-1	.	CAISVGSYNEQFF	TGTGCCATCAGTGTGGGGTCCTACAATGAGCAGTTCTTC
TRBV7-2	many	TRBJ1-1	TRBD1	CASSTGQGYTEAFF	TGTGCCAGCAGCACGGGACAGGGGTACACTGAAGCTTTCTTT
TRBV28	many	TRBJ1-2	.	CASSFQYGYTF	TGTGCCAGCAGTTTCCAGTATGGCTACACCTTC
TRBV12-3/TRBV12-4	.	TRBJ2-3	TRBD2	CASSFASGSTDTQYF	TGTGCCAGCAGTTTCGCTAGCGGGAGCACAGATACGCAGTATTTT
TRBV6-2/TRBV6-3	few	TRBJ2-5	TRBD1	CASSATGTGVETQYF	TGTGCCAGCAGTGCAACCGGGACAGGGGTCGAGACCCAGTACTTC
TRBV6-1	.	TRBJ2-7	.	CASSYSPKGTEDNYEQYF	TGTGCCAGCAGTTATAGTCCCAAGGGGACGGAGGACAACTACGAGCAGTACTTC
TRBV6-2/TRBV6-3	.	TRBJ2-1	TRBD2	CASSTGLAGGAPYNEQFF	TGTGCCAGCAGTACCGGACTAGCGGGAGGGGCCCCCTACAATGAGCAGTTCTTC
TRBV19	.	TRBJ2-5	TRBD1	CASSIRDSRETQYF	TGTGCCAGTAGTATTCGGGACAGTCGAGAGACCCAGTACTTC